A selection of T cell receptor beta chains follows, all from one sample in a study of T-cell memory formation after mild COVID-19. TCRdb itself ran the 5' RACE reads through MiXCR, one entry per CDR3 protein. The data show about 430,000 distinct CDR3 sequences, roughly 18% seen once. Sequencing was done on a sample of PBMCs or a T cell subset sorted from them (not recorded which). These receptors were taken from a man aged 18 to 35 who had mild COVID-19 (a few samples of this study predate the infection). Cell type and time point are not known. Both conserved end residues are part of each CDR3. D genes are given only for firm matches. Clone size is stated in some rows and not others, as once, few, many or a class when expanded.

D: .; J: TRBJ1-1; size: few; V: TRBV6-5; DNA: TGTGCCAGCAAATACTATTTGGGGACGAACACTGAAGCTTTCTTT; CDR3: CASKYYLGTNTEAFF
D: TRBD1; J: TRBJ1-1; size: once; V: TRBV15; DNA: TGTGCCACCACGGGACAGGGAATGTTTACGAACACTGAAGCTTTCTTT; CDR3: CATTGQGMFTNTEAFF
D: .; J: TRBJ2-3; size: .; V: TRBV27; DNA: TGTGCCAGCAGTAAGAGAGATACGCAGTATTTT; CDR3: CASSKRDTQYF
D: .; J: TRBJ1-1; size: few; V: TRBV18; DNA: TGTGCCAGCTCACTGGAACAGGCGATGAACACTGAAGCTTTCTTT; CDR3: CASSLEQAMNTEAFF
D: TRBD1; J: TRBJ1-2; size: few; V: TRBV20-1; DNA: TGCAGTGCTAGAGAACCGGACAGGGAGGGCTACACCTTC; CDR3: CSAREPDREGYTF
D: TRBD2; J: TRBJ2-5; size: few; V: TRBV7-7; DNA: TGTGCCAGCAGCCCGGGGAGCGGGGGCCAAGAGACCCAGTACTTC; CDR3: CASSPGSGGQETQYF
D: TRBD1; J: TRBJ1-6; size: .; V: TRBV18; DNA: TGTGCCAGCTCACCATACGTGGGACAGGGAAATTCACCCCTCCACTTT; CDR3: CASSPYVGQGNSPLHF
D: .; J: TRBJ2-7; size: few; V: TRBV7-2; DNA: TGTGCCAGCGGGGAGACCGCGAACTTC; CDR3: CASGETANF
D: .; J: TRBJ1-5; size: .; V: TRBV12-3/TRBV12-4; DNA: TGTGCCAGCAGACGTGAGGACAGCCCGTACCAACCCCAGCATTTT; CDR3: CASRREDSPYQPQHF
D: TRBD2; J: TRBJ2-5; size: .; V: TRBV6-6; DNA: TGTGCCAGCCTAACCGGGGGGGGAGAGACCCAGTACTTC; CDR3: CASLTGGGETQYF
D: .; J: TRBJ2-7; size: .; V: TRBV24-1; DNA: TGTGCCACCAGTGACCCCCGACGGAGAGGATTCTACGAGCAGTACTTC; CDR3: CATSDPRRRGFYEQYF